One and the same sample provided the 26 T cell receptor beta chains below, sequenced in a study of T cell clonotyping in hematopoietic cell transplantation. Described time point: recipient sample about 28 days before transplant, after cytoreduction. Profiled with immunoSEQ multiplex PCR; TCRdb holds only in-frame clones, not every one. The table records 65,000 to 80,000 clones, around 96% of them present only once. The sequenced sample was peripheral blood mononuclear cells, obtained before stem cell transplant. The source is a woman between 45 and 65 years old with acute myeloid leukemia. Some clones in this sample may be carry-over from other donors' samples.

The chain uses TRBV27 and TRBJ1-1; D ambiguous. Per the germline V gene, CDR1 is MNHEY and CDR2 is SMNVEV (reference sequence). V gave up 8 bases and J gave up 0 bases, with 19 bases separating them. CDR3 length: 16 amino acids. The CDR3 is CASRIRPGGLNTEAFF. CDR3 sequence (DNA): TGTGCCAGCCGAATTAGACCCGGTGGGTTGAACACTGAAGCTTTCTTT.

The CDR3 spells CASGLVLGGHNSGNTIYF. Here the CDR3 DNA reads TGTGCTAGTGGTTTGGTACTAGGGGGCCATAACTCTGGAAACACCATATATTTT. J is TRBJ1-3 and V is TRBV12-5; 7 bases are shared with TRBD1. The J segment lost 0 bases and the V segment lost 0 bases, leaving 8 bases of the junction unmatched. Germline-derived CDR1 and CDR2 are LGHNT and FRNRAP. The CDR3 is made up of 18 amino acids.

The chain links TRBV7-2 to TRBJ1-2, with D possibly matching TRBD1 (6 bases). The CDR3 extends over 16 amino acids. V was trimmed by 4 bases and J by 4 bases, leaving 19 bases between them. Germline V gene lookup returns CDR1 SGHTA and CDR2 FQGNSA. CDR3 DNA: TGTGCCAGCAGCTCTAGCGGGGGCCTTACTTCCTATGGCTACACCTTC. Translation: CASSSSGGLTSYGYTF.

The CDR3 reads CASSRGPTSEAYEQYF. Written as DNA, the CDR3 is TGCGCCAGCAGCCGTGGACCGACTAGCGAAGCCTACGAGCAGTACTTC. The chain is built from TRBV5-1 and TRBJ2-7, with 8 positions matching TRBD2. V shed 4 bases, J shed 2 bases, and the junction held 11 bases outside the gene matches. Germline assignment: CDR1 SGHRS and CDR2 YFSETQ. The CDR3 loop spans 16 amino acids.

This chain links TRBV9 with TRBJ1-5, with TRBD1 identical over 7 bases. Germline CDR1 and CDR2: SGDLS and YYNGEE. V lost 2 bases, J lost 3 bases, and 5 bases stayed unmatched. This CDR3 contains 15 residues. In DNA form, the CDR3 reads TGTGCCAGCAGCGTCTCAGGGGGAGCCAATCAGCCCCAGCATTTT. This translates into CASSVSGGANQPQHF.

This clone was counted once. This chain joins TRBV30 and TRBJ2-1; 11 bases are a match to TRBD2. The CDR3 runs to 13 residues. Germline trimming cut 4 bases from V and 8 bases from J; bases unmatched to any gene: 4. The germline V gene encodes CDR1 GTSNPN and CDR2 SVGIG (reference sequence). The CDR3, as DNA: TGTGCCTGGAAACTAGCGGGAGCCTATGAGCAGTTCTTC. This translates into CAWKLAGAYEQFF.

The chain uses TRBV7-9 and TRBJ2-3, with no clear D. Trimming pared 1 base from V and 4 bases from J, leaving 9 bases between. There are 14 residues in the CDR3. The germline V gene encodes CDR1 SEHNR and CDR2 FQNEAQ (reference sequence). The CDR3 protein is CASSLVFGSDTQYF. For the CDR3, the DNA is TGTGCCAGCAGCTTAGTTTTCGGGTCAGATACGCAGTATTTT. Drawing the rest from reference TRBV7-9 and TRBJ2-3, the complete variable domain is DTGVSQNPRHKITKRGQNVTFRCDPISEHNRLYWYRQTLGQGPEFLTYFQNEAQLEKSRLLSDRFSAERPKGSFSTLEIQRTEQGDSAMYLCASSLVFGSDTQYFGPGTRLTVL.

The rearrangement uses TRBV30 and TRBJ2-1, with D tentatively TRBD2 (6 bases). CDR1 and CDR2 from the germline V gene are GTSNPN and SVGIG (reference sequence). The CDR3 spans 13 residues. V was trimmed by 5 bases and J by 6 bases, leaving 14 bases between them. The CDR3 region has the DNA TGTGCCTGGTTAGCGGAAGCTACCAATGAGCAGTTCTTC. This translates into CAWLAEATNEQFF.

The CDR3 nucleotides read TGTGCCAGCAGCTTAGGAGATACGCAGTATTTT. This codes for CASSLGDTQYF. The chain recombines TRBV5-8 with TRBJ2-3; D is undetermined. V was clipped by 2 bases and J by 5 bases, with 3 bases between them. CDR1 and CDR2 from the germline V gene are SGHTS and YDEGEE. The CDR3 is 11 amino acids.

The chain is built from TRBV19 and TRBJ1-2; D remains ambiguous. The CDR3 runs to 14 residues. The V end lost 6 bases, the J end lost 0 bases, and 11 bases lay between the germline ends. The germline V gene encodes CDR1 LNHDA and CDR2 SQIVND (reference sequence). This CDR3 reads CASRNGGSNYGYTF. The CDR3 DNA reads TGTGCCAGTAGGAACGGAGGTTCTAACTATGGCTACACCTTC.

The chain joins TRBV28 to TRBJ1-1, with no clear D. V shed 3 bases and J shed 8 bases, with 7 bases lying between them. CDR3 length: 11 amino acids. CDR1 and CDR2 from the germline V gene are MDHEN and SYDVKM. CDR3 nucleotides: TGTGCCAGCAGTTTTTTCAGAGAAGCTTTCTTT. Translating it yields CASSFFREAFF.

This clone was counted once. The rearrangement links TRBV6-1 to TRBJ2-3, with 7 bases identical to TRBD2. Germline assignment: CDR1 MNHNS and CDR2 SASEGT. V shed 7 bases, J shed 6 bases, and the junction held 4 bases outside the gene matches. The CDR3 is made up of 12 amino acids. The DNA for the CDR3 is TGTGCCAGCAACCTGGGGGGGGATACGCAGTATTTT. Translating gives CASNLGGDTQYF.

J is TRBJ2-7 and V is TRBV7-2; D is unresolved. CDR1 is SGHTA and CDR2 is FQGNSA in the germline V gene. Trimming removed 3 bases at V and 2 bases at J, with 8 bases between. CDR3 length: 13 residues. CDR3 protein: CASSLTRTYEQYF. The CDR3 DNA reads TGTGCCAGCAGCTTGACACGGACCTACGAGCAGTACTTC. Full variable domain (missing parts from reference TRBV7-2 and TRBJ2-7): GAGVSQSPSNKVTEKGKDVELRCDPISGHTALYWYRQSLGQGLEFLIYFQGNSAPDKSGLPSDRFSAERTGGSVSTLTIQRTQQEDSAVYLCASSLTRTYEQYFGPGTRLTVT.

The chain is built from TRBV19 and TRBJ2-7, with 9 positions matching TRBD1. The trim removed 2 bases at V and 2 bases at J, leaving 10 bases unmatched. Per germline, CDR1 LNHDA and CDR2 SQIVND (reference sequence). CDR3 size: 17 residues. CDR3 bases: TGTGCCAGTAGTATAAGGGAGGACAGGGGATCTCCCTACGAGCAGTACTTC. Its protein is CASSIREDRGSPYEQYF. The variable domain in full, with the rest retrieved from reference TRBV19 and TRBJ2-7, is DGGITQSPKYLFRKEGQNVTLSCEQNLNHDAMYWYRQDPGQGLRLIYYSQIVNDFQKGDIAEGYSVSREKKESFPLTVTSAQKNPTAFYLCASSIREDRGSPYEQYFGPGTRLTVT.

The V call is TRBV27, the J call TRBJ2-7, with D perhaps TRBD2 (7 bases). V lost 6 bases, J lost 3 bases, and 12 bases lay in between. The V gene's germline CDR1 is MNHEY and CDR2 SMNVEV (reference sequence). This CDR3 contains 13 residues. The DNA for the CDR3 is TGTGCCAGCAGAGGGGGAGGGGGCTACGAGCAGTACTTC. As protein: CASRGGGGYEQYF.

This chain links TRBV9 with TRBJ1-2, with D perhaps TRBD1 (6 bases). The V end was cut by 0 bases, the J end by 3 bases, with 9 bases between. CDR1 is SGDLS and CDR2 is YYNGEE in the germline V gene. The CDR3 extends over 14 amino acids. The CDR3 protein is CASSVAPGDYGYTF. CDR3 sequence (DNA): TGTGCCAGCAGCGTAGCTCCAGGGGACTATGGCTACACCTTC.

This clone occurred once. The V call is TRBV29-1, the J call TRBJ2-7; TRBD1 matches 8 bases. V was clipped by 4 bases and J by 5 bases; unmatched bases: 7. From germline, CDR1 is SQVTM and CDR2 ANQGSEA. CDR3 length: 13 residues. CDR3 nucleotide sequence: TGCAGCGTTGCGGTGGACAGGGCGAACGAGCAGTACTTC. Protein sequence: CSVAVDRANEQYF.

The CDR3 spells CASKGGYDTDTQYF. CDR3 in DNA: TGTGCCAGCAAAGGGGGCTATGACACAGATACGCAGTATTTT. V and J are TRBV6-1 and TRBJ2-3, with 7 bases fitting TRBD1. Losses at the gene ends were 7 bases for V and 2 bases for J; bases not matched to a gene: 6. This CDR3 has 14 residues. CDR1 and CDR2 (germline): MNHNS, SASEGT.

The chain uses TRBV19 and TRBJ2-7; TRBD1 is a possible D gene (5 bases). CDR3 length equals 15 residues. Per the germline V gene, CDR1 is LNHDA and CDR2 is SQIVND (reference sequence). Trimming removed 1 base from V and 0 bases from J, with 10 bases in between. Here the CDR3 reads CASSIADRLSYEQYF. The CDR3, as DNA: TGTGCCAGTAGTATAGCAGACAGACTCTCCTACGAGCAGTACTTC.

The gene calls are TRBV6-1 and TRBJ2-5; 8 bases are a match to TRBD1. CDR3 size: 16 residues. With V trimmed by 2 bases and J by 4 bases, 9 bases remained unmatched. Germline V gene sequence: CDR1 MNHNS, CDR2 SASEGT. The CDR3 DNA reads as TGTGCCAGCAGTGAAACCTTCGGACAGGGTGGAGAGACCCAGTACTTC. The encoded protein is CASSETFGQGGETQYF.

The CDR3 region is CASSVQTNTEAFF. The CDR3 DNA reads TGTGCCAGCAGTGTGCAGACGAACACTGAAGCTTTCTTT. The V call is TRBV2, the J call TRBJ1-1; no clear D. In germline, CDR1 is SNHLY, CDR2 FYNNEI. This CDR3 spans 13 amino acids. V gave up 4 bases and J gave up 1 base, with 7 bases separating them.

The CDR3 DNA sequence: TGTGCCAGCAGGCGAACAGGGTATAGCAATCAGCCCCAGCATTTT. Translated: CASRRTGYSNQPQHF. The chain couples TRBV28 to TRBJ1-5, with D possibly matching TRBD1 (6 bases). The CDR3 consists of 15 residues. Trimming left V 6 bases short and J 0 bases short, with 12 bases between. Per the germline V gene, CDR1 is MDHEN and CDR2 is SYDVKM.

V and J are TRBV2 and TRBJ2-3, with 9 nucleotides matching TRBD1. V trimming: 6 bases; J trimming: 5 bases; junction bases outside the gene matches: 15. CDR3 length: 17 residues. Germline CDR1 SNHLY, CDR2 FYNNEI. CDR3 DNA: TGTGCCAGCAGCGAGGGACAGGGTGGGGGAGTGGGAGATACGCAGTATTTT. The encoded protein is CASSEGQGGGVGDTQYF.

V usage is TRBV11-1 and J usage is TRBJ1-1, with no clear D. Trimming shortened V by 1 base and J by 3 bases, and 18 bases separated the two germline ends. The germline V gene encodes CDR1 SGHAT and CDR2 FQDESV (reference sequence). The CDR3 is 17 residues long. CDR3 sequence: CASSLGPKVGRDTEAFF. Here the CDR3 DNA reads TGTGCCAGCAGCTTAGGCCCCAAGGTGGGTAGAGACACTGAAGCTTTCTTT.

CDR3 sequence: CASSGTGAGFPTNEKLFF. The CDR3 nucleotides are TGTGCCAGCAGTGGGACAGGAGCAGGGTTTCCAACTAATGAAAAACTGTTTTTT. V is TRBV6-1 and J is TRBJ1-4; TRBD1 agrees at 7 bases. Germline lookup yields CDR1 MNHNS and CDR2 SASEGT. Trimming took 4 bases from V and 0 from J; bases not matched to a gene: 11. There are 18 residues in the CDR3.

The CDR3 reads CTSSQEGLAPYEQYF. DNA of the CDR3: TGCACCAGCAGCCAAGAGGGACTAGCACCCTACGAGCAGTACTTC. The rearrangement uses TRBV1 and TRBJ2-7; TRBD2 was called by the table and not checked on the DNA. TRBV1 is flagged as a pseudogene. The CDR3 totals 15 residues.